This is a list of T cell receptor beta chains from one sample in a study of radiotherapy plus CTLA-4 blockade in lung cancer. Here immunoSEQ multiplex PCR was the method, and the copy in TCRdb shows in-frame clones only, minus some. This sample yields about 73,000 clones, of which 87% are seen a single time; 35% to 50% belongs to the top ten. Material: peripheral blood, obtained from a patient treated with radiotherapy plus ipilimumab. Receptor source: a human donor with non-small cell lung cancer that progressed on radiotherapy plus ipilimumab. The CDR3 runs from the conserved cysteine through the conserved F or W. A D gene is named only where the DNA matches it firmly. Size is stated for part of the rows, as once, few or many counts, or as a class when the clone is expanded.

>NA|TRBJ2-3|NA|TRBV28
CASSLSSDTGFSTDTQYF
TGTGCCAGCAGTTTATCCTCCGACACAGGGTTTAGCACAGATACGCAGTATTTT
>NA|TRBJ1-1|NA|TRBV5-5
CASRVHPGRMNTEAFF
TGTGCCAGCAGGGTCCATCCGGGACGGATGAACACTGAAGCTTTCTTT
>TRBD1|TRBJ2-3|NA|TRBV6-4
CASSSGTGDTDTQYF
TGTGCCAGCAGCTCCGGGACAGGGGACACAGATACGCAGTATTTT
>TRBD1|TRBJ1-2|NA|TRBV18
CASSPAGTGSREDYTF
TGTGCCAGCTCACCGGCCGGGACAGGGAGTCGTGAGGACTACACCTTC
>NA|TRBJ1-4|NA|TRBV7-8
CASSLTATNEKLFF
TGTGCCAGCAGCTTGACCGCAACTAATGAAAAACTGTTTTTT
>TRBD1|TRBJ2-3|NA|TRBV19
CASSRKTGVRKDTQYF
TGTGCCAGTAGTCGTAAAACAGGGGTGAGAAAAGATACGCAGTATTTT
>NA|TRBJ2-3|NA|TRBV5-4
CASSFRGNTDTQYF
TGTGCCAGCAGCTTCCGGGGAAACACAGATACGCAGTATTTT
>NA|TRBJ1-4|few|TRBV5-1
CASSYYTGNEKLFF
TGCGCCAGCAGCTACTATACAGGGAATGAAAAACTGTTTTTT
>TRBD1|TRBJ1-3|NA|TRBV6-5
CASSSTGSGNTIYF
TGTGCCAGCAGTTCGACAGGGTCTGGAAACACCATATATTTT
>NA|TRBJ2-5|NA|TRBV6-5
CATTPGVETQYF
TGTGCCACCACCCCAGGGGTCGAGACCCAGTACTTC
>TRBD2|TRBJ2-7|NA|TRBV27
CASSQRMSGGSYEQYF
TGTGCCAGCAGCCAAAGAATGAGCGGGGGCTCCTACGAGCAGTACTTC
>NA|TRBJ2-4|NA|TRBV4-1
CASSPTLGRNIQYF
TGCGCCAGCAGCCCTACCCTGGGACGGAACATTCAGTACTTC
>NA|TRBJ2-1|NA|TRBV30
CAWSVSAGRNEQFF
TGTGCCTGGAGTGTCTCGGCGGGAAGGAATGAGCAGTTCTTC
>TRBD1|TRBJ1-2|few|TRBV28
CASKKTGGGGYTF
TGTGCCAGCAAGAAGACAGGGGGAGGAGGCTACACCTTC
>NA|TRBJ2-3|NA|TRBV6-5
CASSGTSGTGDTQYF
TGTGCCAGCAGTGGAACTAGCGGGACAGGGGATACGCAGTATTTT
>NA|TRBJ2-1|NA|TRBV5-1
CASSLVGVAPSSYNEQFF
TGCGCCAGCAGCTTGGTTGGAGTAGCGCCTAGCTCCTACAATGAGCAGTTCTTC
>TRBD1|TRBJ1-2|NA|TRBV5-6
CASRRQGQVTNYGYTF
TGTGCCAGCAGACGTCAGGGACAGGTTACTAACTATGGCTACACCTTC
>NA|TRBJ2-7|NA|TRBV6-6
CASSTQGSYEQYF
TGTGCCAGCAGTACTCAGGGTTCCTACGAGCAGTACTTC
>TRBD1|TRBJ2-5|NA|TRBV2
CASTPGQQETQYF
TGTGCCAGCACCCCGGGACAGCAAGAGACCCAGTACTTC
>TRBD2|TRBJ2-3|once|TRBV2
CASSEGLAGGDTQYF
TGTGCCAGCAGTGAGGGACTAGCGGGAGGAGATACGCAGTATTTT
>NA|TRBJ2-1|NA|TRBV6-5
CASSYRGVYNEQFF
TGTGCCAGCAGTTACAGGGGTGTCTACAATGAGCAGTTCTTC
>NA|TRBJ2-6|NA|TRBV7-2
CASADAGANVLTF
TGTGCCAGTGCTGATGCTGGGGCCAACGTCCTGACTTTC
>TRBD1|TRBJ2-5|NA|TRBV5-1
CASRSGTGDVGTQYF
TGCGCCAGCAGGTCCGGGACAGGGGACGTGGGGACCCAGTACTTC
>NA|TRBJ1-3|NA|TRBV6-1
CASSAQTSGNTIYF
TGTGCCAGCAGTGCACAGACCTCTGGAAACACCATATATTTT
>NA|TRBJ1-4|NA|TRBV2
CASHLGQQNEKLFF
TGTGCCAGCCACCTGGGACAACAAAATGAAAAACTGTTTTTT
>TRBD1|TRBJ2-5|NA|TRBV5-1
CASSSDHATGRTQYF
TGCGCCAGCAGCTCGGACCACGCGACAGGGAGGACCCAGTACTTC
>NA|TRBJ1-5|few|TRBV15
CATSRGRATDGLNQPQHF
TGTGCCACCAGCAGAGGTCGGGCTACAGACGGCCTCAATCAGCCCCAGCATTTT
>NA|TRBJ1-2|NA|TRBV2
CASRRDVANYGYTF
TGTGCCAGCAGGAGGGACGTAGCTAACTATGGCTACACCTTC
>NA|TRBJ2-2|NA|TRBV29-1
CPPRYANTGELFF
TGTCCGCCGCGGTACGCGAACACCGGGGAGCTGTTTTTT
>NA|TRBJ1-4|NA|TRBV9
CASSPTGTPNEKLFF
TGTGCCAGCAGCCCAACCGGGACTCCTAATGAAAAACTGTTTTTT
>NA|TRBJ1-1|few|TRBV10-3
CAISELFGTEAFF
TGTGCCATCAGTGAATTATTTGGAACTGAAGCTTTCTTT
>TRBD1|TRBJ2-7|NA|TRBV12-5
CASGLGDRLSYEQYF
TGTGCTAGTGGTTTGGGGGACAGGTTGTCCTACGAGCAGTACTTC
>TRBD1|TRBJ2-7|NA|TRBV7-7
CASSPRTGGEGEQYF
TGTGCTAGCAGCCCCAGGACAGGGGGTGAAGGCGAGCAGTACTTC
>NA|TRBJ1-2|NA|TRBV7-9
CASSLALETGGYTF
TGTGCCAGCAGCTTAGCGCTAGAGACCGGTGGCTACACCTTC
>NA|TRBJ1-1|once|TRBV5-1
CASSNTLRTVTNTEAFF
TGCGCCAGCAGCAACACACTTAGGACAGTGACGAACACTGAAGCTTTCTTT
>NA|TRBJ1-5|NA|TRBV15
CATSIRRALQPQHF
TGTGCCACCAGCATAAGGAGGGCCCTTCAGCCCCAGCATTTT
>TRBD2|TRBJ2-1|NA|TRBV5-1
CASTKQGLAGLSSYNEQFF
TGCGCCAGCACGAAGCAGGGACTAGCGGGCCTCTCCTCCTACAATGAGCAGTTCTTC
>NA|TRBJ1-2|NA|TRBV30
CAWSVSNRRNYGYTF
TGTGCCTGGAGTGTGTCGAACAGGAGGAACTATGGCTACACCTTC